Sequencing of this TCR beta chain was carried out in a study of control samples from healthy donors and cancer patients. The repertoire was sequenced with immunoSEQ multiplex PCR; TCRdb's copy has only in-frame clones and lacks some. The table has 90,000 to 100,000 clones, roughly nine tenths seen once. The CDR3 has 15 residues. CDR1 and CDR2 from the germline V gene are KGHDR and SFDVKD. Trimming cost V 6 bases and J 1 base, with 12 bases left between them. Input material: blood. V gene TRBV24-1 combines with J gene TRBJ2-1, with D possibly called TRBD1 or TRBD2 (6 bases each). The TCR sequence derives from a woman between 70 and 85 years old in good health. The CDR3 bases are TGTGCCACCAGTAGGAGGGGGACATCCTACAATGAGCAGTTCTTC. This encodes CATSRRGTSYNEQFF.